The sequence of this T cell receptor beta chain was determined in a study of T cells after yellow fever vaccination. TCRdb re-called the 5' RACE reads through MiXCR, storing one row per CDR3 protein. The table includes under 550,000 distinct CDR3 sequences, 20% to 25% detected once. This CDR3 comprises 11 residues. The V gene end was trimmed by 10 bases and the J gene end by 8 bases; junction bases not matched to a gene: 6. This clonotype was counted only a few times. This TCR was recovered from a man aged 18 to 29 who received the YFV17D yellow fever vaccine. This sample comprised PBMCs, obtained 20 to 25 days after the first yellow fever vaccination. The chain carries TRBV12-3 or TRBV12-4 and TRBJ1-2; TRBD1 matches at 8 bases. The CDR3 sequence is CANNRGSGYTF. CDR3 sequence (DNA): TGTGCCAACAACAGGGGGAGCGGCTACACCTTC.